Listed here are 24 T cell receptor beta chains from one sample, sequenced in a study of blood T cells in healthy people across ages. Through a sample-barcoded 5' primer and a J-beta primer mix, a second PCR was run for 7 to 11 cycles. Each CDR3 protein is one row after TCRdb ran MiXCR on the 5' RACE reads. The data contain roughly 1.5 million distinct CDR3 sequences, approximately 42% of them singletons. The specimen sequenced was blood. The source is a woman in her late teens or twenties in good health.

This sequence joins TRBV9 and TRBJ2-1; no firm D call. The CDR3 loop spans 15 amino acids. Trimming left V 3 bases short and J 0 bases short, with 10 bases between. Germline CDR1 reads SGDLS; CDR2 reads YYNGEE. CDR3 sequence reads: CASSAHLSSYNEQFF. The CDR3 nucleotides read TGTGCCAGCAGCGCTCACCTGAGCTCCTACAATGAGCAGTTCTTC.

This rearrangement joins TRBV7-8 to TRBJ2-5; no reliable D call. Trimming cost V 8 bases and J 2 bases, with 12 bases left between them. CDR3 length equals 13 residues. CDR1 and CDR2 (germline): SGHVS, FQNEAQ. In nucleotides, the CDR3 is TGTGCCAGCCAGACACTCACTCAAGAGACCCAGTACTTC. Amino acid sequence: CASQTLTQETQYF.

The chain joins TRBV12-3 or TRBV12-4 to TRBJ2-7; 7 positions match TRBD1. The V and J ends lost 6 bases and 5 bases, in that order; junction bases with no gene match: 10. This CDR3 has 14 amino acids. The CDR3 protein is CASSPDRETNEQYF. The CDR3 DNA sequence: TGTGCCAGCAGCCCCGACAGGGAAACCAACGAGCAGTACTTC.

This clonotype has just a few counts. The rearrangement uses TRBV5-1 and TRBJ2-7; D call uncertain. The CDR3 length is 13 residues. V was shortened by 6 bases and J by 7 bases, with 17 bases between the two germline ends. Germline CDR1 is SGHRS and CDR2 is YFSETQ. CDR3 loop: CASTFGSSGEQYF. CDR3 bases: TGCGCCAGCACCTTCGGATCTTCCGGGGAGCAGTACTTC.

The rearrangement joins TRBV12-3 or TRBV12-4 to TRBJ2-3, with D maybe TRBD2 (6 bases). CDR3 length: 15 amino acids. V dropped 1 base and J dropped 2 bases, with 10 bases sitting between them. CDR3 bases: TGTGCCAGCAGTTTAGGGAGGGTGGACACAGATACGCAGTATTTT. Translation: CASSLGRVDTDTQYF.

The J gene is TRBJ2-5, the V gene TRBV20-1; 8 nucleotides line up with TRBD2. Germline V gene sequence: CDR1 DFQATT, CDR2 SNEGSKA (reference sequence). This CDR3 region has 13 residues. CDR3 in DNA: TGCAGCCCCTCGGGGGGGGCTGGAAAGACCCAGTACTTC. Its protein product is CSPSGGAGKTQYF.

The V call is TRBV7-9, the J call TRBJ2-1, with D maybe TRBD1 (6 bases). CDR3 length: 16 amino acids. Trimming took off 2 bases at V and 0 bases at J, with 11 bases between the two ends. Germline values: CDR1 SEHNR, CDR2 FQNEAQ (reference sequence). CDR3 sequence (DNA): TGTGCCAGCAGCTTAACAGGGTACGGCTCCTACAATGAGCAGTTCTTC. It codes for CASSLTGYGSYNEQFF.

This clonotype appeared a few times. This chain uses TRBV27 with TRBJ1-6, with D tentatively TRBD1 (5 bases). The germline V gene has CDR1 MNHEY and CDR2 SMNVEV (reference sequence). CDR3 length: 15 residues. With 6 bases removed from V and 9 bases from J, the gap between germline ends came to 18 bases. The CDR3 reads CASRITGAHRSPLHF. CDR3 nucleotide sequence: TGTGCCAGCAGGATTACTGGGGCCCACCGTTCACCCCTCCACTTT.

For this clonotype: A much larger clone is a single base away; this may be a read error. The rearrangement joins TRBV7-8 to TRBJ1-2, with no clear D. This CDR3 has 15 residues. The germline V and J ends were trimmed by 5 bases and 5 bases, with 18 bases remaining between them. Germline V CDR1 and CDR2: SGHVS, FQNEAQ. The CDR3 sequence is CASSPWLWGYYGYTF. The CDR3 DNA follows: TGTGCCAGCAGCCCCTGGTTGTGGGGATATTATGGCTACACCTTC.

The table lists this clonotype with a few counts. This rearrangement joins TRBV25-1 to TRBJ1-1; no reliable D call. The CDR3 sequence is 14 residues long. Germline CDR1 is MGHDK and CDR2 is SYGVNS. The V end lost 1 base, the J end lost 1 base, and 7 bases lay between the germline ends. The CDR3 sequence is CASSELEANTEAFF. In DNA form, the CDR3 reads TGTGCCAGCAGTGAATTGGAGGCGAACACTGAAGCTTTCTTT.

This clonotype was observed a few times. This sequence joins TRBV7-2 and TRBJ2-7; TRBD2 agrees at 9 bases. CDR3 length: 15 amino acids. Germline CDR1 SGHTA, CDR2 FQGNSA. V gave up 1 base and J gave up 4 bases; unmatched junction bases: 5. This CDR3 is CASSLGTSEIYEQYF. The CDR3 region has the DNA TGTGCCAGCAGCTTAGGGACTAGCGAGATTTACGAGCAGTACTTC. Combining the CDR3 with reference TRBV7-2 and TRBJ2-7 gives the whole variable domain GAGVSQSPSNKVTEKGKDVELRCDPISGHTALYWYRQSLGQGLEFLIYFQGNSAPDKSGLPSDRFSAERTGGSVSTLTIQRTQQEDSAVYLCASSLGTSEIYEQYFGPGTRLTVT.

This clonotype was detected a few times. This chain connects TRBV12-3 or TRBV12-4 to TRBJ1-2; D is unresolved. V was trimmed by 6 bases and J by 8 bases, leaving 16 bases between them. The CDR3 covers 13 residues. The CDR3, as DNA: TGTGCCAGCAGGCCACCCCAAAGGTTCGGCTACACCTTC. Protein sequence: CASRPPQRFGYTF.

V usage is TRBV6-5 and J usage is TRBJ2-3; TRBD2 might be the D (6 bases). Germline lookup yields CDR1 MNHEY and CDR2 SVGAGI. V was pared by 5 bases and J by 8 bases, with 26 bases between. This CDR3 spans 17 amino acids. The DNA for the CDR3 is TGTGCCAGCAGTAACTTCCACCCCGCGGGGCCCTTTGGTACGCAGTATTTT. This encodes CASSNFHPAGPFGTQYF.

CDR3 in amino acids: CASSPFSLAALYNEQFF. The CDR3 region has the DNA TGTGCCAGCAGTCCCTTTTCTCTAGCGGCTCTCTACAATGAGCAGTTCTTC. The chain recombines TRBV6-2 or TRBV6-3 with TRBJ2-1; 7 positions agree with TRBD2. V was clipped by 5 bases and J by 3 bases; unmatched bases: 13. CDR3 size: 17 residues. Per germline, CDR1 MNHEY and CDR2 SVGEGT.

This clonotype was found a few times. The chain uses TRBV13 and TRBJ2-1; D possibly corresponds to TRBD2 (6 bases). The V end lost 2 bases, the J end lost 12 bases, and 8 bases lay between the germline ends. Germline V lookup: CDR1 PRHDT, CDR2 FYEKMQ (reference sequence). This CDR3 region has 11 residues. DNA for the CDR3: TGTGCCAGCAGCTTAACTAGCACGCAGTTCTTC. This codes for CASSLTSTQFF.

This clonotype has a handful of counts. The rearrangement links TRBV29-1 to TRBJ2-2; 7 positions match TRBD2. J gave up 5 bases and V 5 bases, and 2 bases lay outside the gene matches. From germline, CDR1 is SQVTM and CDR2 ANQGSEA. The CDR3 runs to 12 residues. The CDR3 region has the DNA TGCAGCGTTCTCGGGGGGACCGGGGAGCTGTTTTTT. This translates into CSVLGGTGELFF.

As to this clonotype: This sequence may be a read error, since a much larger clone differs from it by one base. The chain employs TRBV7-2 and TRBJ1-2; D remains unclear. The CDR3 length is 14 residues. The germline V gene has CDR1 SGHTA and CDR2 FQGNSA. The V end lost 3 bases, the J end lost 6 bases, and 14 bases lay between the germline ends. The CDR3 spells CASSFPSLGHGYTF. CDR3 in DNA: TGTGCCAGCAGCTTCCCCAGCCTGGGCCATGGCTACACCTTC. Full variable domain (rest looked up from reference TRBV7-2 and TRBJ1-2): GAGVSQSPSNKVTEKGKDVELRCDPISGHTALYWYRQSLGQGLEFLIYFQGNSAPDKSGLPSDRFSAERTGGSVSTLTIQRTQQEDSAVYLCASSFPSLGHGYTFGSGTRLTVV.

The chain employs TRBV29-1 and TRBJ2-3; no reliable D call. V dropped 6 bases and J dropped 0 bases, with 10 bases sitting between them. The CDR3 is 13 amino acids. Germline V lookup: CDR1 SQVTM, CDR2 ANQGSEA. The DNA of the CDR3 is TGCAGCGTAGAAACAGAGAGCACAGATACGCAGTATTTT. It yields the protein CSVETESTDTQYF.

This chain connects TRBV7-2 to TRBJ1-1; tentatively, D is TRBD1 (5 bases). V lost 4 bases and J lost 1, with 16 bases in between. CDR1 and CDR2 (germline): SGHTA, FQGNSA. This CDR3 region has 16 residues. The CDR3, as DNA: TGTGCCAGCAGCTGGGGAGGCACAGGCGGGAACACTGAAGCTTTCTTT. Residues: CASSWGGTGGNTEAFF.

This sequence joins TRBV5-1 and TRBJ2-7; possible D gene TRBD1, 6 bases. Trimming cost V 4 bases and J 3 bases, with 17 bases left between them. The CDR3 totals 15 residues. CDR1 and CDR2 (germline): SGHRS, YFSETQ. The CDR3 nucleotides read TGCGCCAGCAGCAGTGACAGGCCTCAGATCTACGAGCAGTACTTC. It yields the protein CASSSDRPQIYEQYF.

The chain combines TRBV2 with TRBJ2-1; tentative D call: TRBD2 (6 bases). This CDR3 contains 13 residues. Germline V CDR1 and CDR2: SNHLY, FYNNEI. V was cut by 6 bases and J by 13 bases, with 19 bases left in between. This CDR3 is CASRATSSETQFF. The CDR3 coding sequence is TGTGCCAGCAGGGCAACTAGCAGTGAGACCCAGTTCTTC.

CDR3 protein: CASSSRLAGDGEQYF. In DNA, the CDR3 is TGCGCCAGCAGCTCGAGACTAGCGGGAGATGGCGAGCAGTACTTC. The rearrangement uses TRBV5-1 and TRBJ2-7; 12 bases align to TRBD2. This CDR3 is built from 15 residues. From germline, CDR1 is SGHRS and CDR2 YFSETQ. The V gene end was trimmed by 3 bases and the J gene end by 6 bases; junction bases not matched to a gene: 7. Combining the CDR3 with reference TRBV5-1 and TRBJ2-7 gives the whole variable domain KAGVTQTPRYLIKTRGQQVTLSCSPISGHRSVSWYQQTPGQGLQFLFEYFSETQRNKGNFPGRFSGRQFSNSRSEMNVSTLELGDSALYLCASSSRLAGDGEQYFGPGTRLTVT.

V and J are TRBV18 and TRBJ2-5; D is undetermined. Germline V gene sequence: CDR1 KGHSH, CDR2 LQKENI. The CDR3 contains 14 residues. The V and J ends lost 0 bases and 5 bases respectively, with 10 bases between them. The CDR3 DNA reads as TGTGCCAGCTCACCACCGCTGCGGTTGGAGACCCAGTACTTC. Its translation: CASSPPLRLETQYF.

The chain has TRBV14 and TRBJ2-3; D is perhaps TRBD2 (6 bases). The germline gives CDR1 SGHDN, CDR2 FVKESK. The CDR3 extends over 13 amino acids. Trimming pared 7 bases from V and 8 bases from J, leaving 16 bases between. This CDR3 is CASTPFLARTQYF. The CDR3 DNA is TGTGCCAGCACCCCATTTCTAGCGCGTACGCAGTATTTT.